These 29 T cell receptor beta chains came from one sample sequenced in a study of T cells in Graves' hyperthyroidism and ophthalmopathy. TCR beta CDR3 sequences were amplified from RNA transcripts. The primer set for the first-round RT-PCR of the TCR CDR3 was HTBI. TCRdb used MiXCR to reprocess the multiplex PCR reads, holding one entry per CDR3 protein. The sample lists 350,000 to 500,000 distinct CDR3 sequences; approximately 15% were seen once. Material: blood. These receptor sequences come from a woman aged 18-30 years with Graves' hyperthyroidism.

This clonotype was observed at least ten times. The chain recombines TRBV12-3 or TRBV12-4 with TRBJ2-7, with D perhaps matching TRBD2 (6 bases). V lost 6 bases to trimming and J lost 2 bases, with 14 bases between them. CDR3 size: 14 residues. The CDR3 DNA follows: TGTGCCAGCAGCCCACTGGGACTTGCCTACGAGCAGTACTTC. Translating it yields CASSPLGLAYEQYF.

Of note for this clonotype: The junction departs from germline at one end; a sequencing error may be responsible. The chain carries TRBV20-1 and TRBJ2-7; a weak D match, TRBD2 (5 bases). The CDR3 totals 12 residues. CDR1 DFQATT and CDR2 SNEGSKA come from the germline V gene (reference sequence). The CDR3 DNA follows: TGCAGTACTAGAGACTTAGCAAGGGAGCAGTACTTC. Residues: CSTRDLAREQYF.

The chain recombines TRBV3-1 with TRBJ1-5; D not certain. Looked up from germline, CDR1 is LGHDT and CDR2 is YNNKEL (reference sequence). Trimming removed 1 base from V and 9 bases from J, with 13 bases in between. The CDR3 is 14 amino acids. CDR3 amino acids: CASSQGRWGRPQHF. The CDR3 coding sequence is TGTGCCAGCAGCCAAGGACGGTGGGGTCGGCCCCAGCATTTT.

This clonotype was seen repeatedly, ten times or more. CDR3 sequence (DNA): TGTGCCAGCAGTTTAAGTGTCGAGACTAGCGGGAGGCCTTACCAAGAGACCCAGTACTTC. This codes for CASSLSVETSGRPYQETQYF. The J gene is TRBJ2-5, the V gene TRBV27, with 13 bases lining up with TRBD2. This CDR3 contains 20 residues. Germline assignment: CDR1 MNHEY and CDR2 SMNVEV (reference sequence). V lost 2 bases and J lost 0; bases outside the gene matches: 12.

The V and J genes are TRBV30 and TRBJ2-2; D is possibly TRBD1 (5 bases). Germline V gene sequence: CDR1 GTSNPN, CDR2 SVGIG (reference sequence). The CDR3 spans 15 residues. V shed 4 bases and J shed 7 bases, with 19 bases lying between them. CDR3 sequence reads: CAWNSGRGSGGELFF. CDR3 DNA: TGTGCCTGGAATTCAGGGCGCGGAAGTGGCGGGGAGCTGTTTTTT.

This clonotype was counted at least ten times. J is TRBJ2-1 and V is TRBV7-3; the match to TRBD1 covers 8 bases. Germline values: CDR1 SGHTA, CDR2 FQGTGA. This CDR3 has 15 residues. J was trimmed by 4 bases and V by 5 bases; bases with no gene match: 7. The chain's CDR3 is CASSTTGGNYNEQFF. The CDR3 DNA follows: TGTGCCAGCAGCACAACAGGGGGGAATTACAATGAGCAGTTCTTC. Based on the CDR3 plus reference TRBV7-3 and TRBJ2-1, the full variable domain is GAGVSQTPSNKVTEKGKYVELRCDPISGHTALYWYRQSLGQGPEFLIYFQGTGAADDSGLPNDRFFAVRPEGSVSTLKIQRTERGDSAVYLCASSTTGGNYNEQFFGPGTRLTVL.

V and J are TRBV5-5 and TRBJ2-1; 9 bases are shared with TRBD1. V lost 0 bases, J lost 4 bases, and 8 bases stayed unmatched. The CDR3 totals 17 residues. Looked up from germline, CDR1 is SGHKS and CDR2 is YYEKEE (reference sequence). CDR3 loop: CASSLEPGTGYYNEQFF. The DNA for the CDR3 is TGTGCCAGCAGCTTGGAACCCGGGACAGGGTATTACAATGAGCAGTTCTTC.

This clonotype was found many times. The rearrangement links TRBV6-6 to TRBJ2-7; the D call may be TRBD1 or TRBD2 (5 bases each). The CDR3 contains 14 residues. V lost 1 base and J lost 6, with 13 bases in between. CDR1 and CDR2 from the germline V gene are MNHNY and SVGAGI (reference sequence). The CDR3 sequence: CASSYFGGESEQYF. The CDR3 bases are TGTGCCAGCAGTTACTTTGGGGGAGAGAGCGAGCAGTACTTC.

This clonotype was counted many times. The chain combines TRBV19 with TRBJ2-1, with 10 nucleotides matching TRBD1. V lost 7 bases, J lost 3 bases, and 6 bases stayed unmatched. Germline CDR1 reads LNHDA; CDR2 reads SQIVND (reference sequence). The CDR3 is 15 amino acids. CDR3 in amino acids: CASTLGQGSYNEQFF. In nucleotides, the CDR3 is TGTGCCAGTACCCTGGGACAGGGGAGCTACAATGAGCAGTTCTTC. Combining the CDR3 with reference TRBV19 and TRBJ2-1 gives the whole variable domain DGGITQSPKYLFRKEGQNVTLSCEQNLNHDAMYWYRQDPGQGLRLIYYSQIVNDFQKGDIAEGYSVSREKKESFPLTVTSAQKNPTAFYLCASTLGQGSYNEQFFGPGTRLTVL.

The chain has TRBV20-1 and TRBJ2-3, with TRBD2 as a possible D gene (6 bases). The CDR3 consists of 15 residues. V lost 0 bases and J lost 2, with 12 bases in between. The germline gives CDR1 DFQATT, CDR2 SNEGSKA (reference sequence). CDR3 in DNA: TGCAGTGCTAGAGATTCAGGGAGGATCACAGATACGCAGTATTTT. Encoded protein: CSARDSGRITDTQYF.

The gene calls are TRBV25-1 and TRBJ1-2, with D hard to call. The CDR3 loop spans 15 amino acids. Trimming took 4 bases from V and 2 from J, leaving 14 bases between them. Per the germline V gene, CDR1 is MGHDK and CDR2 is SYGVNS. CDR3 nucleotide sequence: TGTGCCAGCAGTGGGGTCCGTGAAGGGAACTATGGCTACACCTTC. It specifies CASSGVREGNYGYTF.

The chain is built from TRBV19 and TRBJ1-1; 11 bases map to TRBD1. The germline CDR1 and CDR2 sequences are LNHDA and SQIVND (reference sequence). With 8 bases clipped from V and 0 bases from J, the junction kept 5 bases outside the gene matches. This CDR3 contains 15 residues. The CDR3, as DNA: TGTGCCAGTCGGACAGGGGGCAAACTGAACACTGAAGCTTTCTTT. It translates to CASRTGGKLNTEAFF.

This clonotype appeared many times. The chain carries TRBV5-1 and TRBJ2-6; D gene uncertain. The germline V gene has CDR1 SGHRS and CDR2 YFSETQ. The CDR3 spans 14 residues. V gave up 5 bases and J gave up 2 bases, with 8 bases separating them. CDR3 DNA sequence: TGCGCCAGCAGTGTTGGCACTGGGGCCAACGTCCTGACTTTC. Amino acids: CASSVGTGANVLTF.

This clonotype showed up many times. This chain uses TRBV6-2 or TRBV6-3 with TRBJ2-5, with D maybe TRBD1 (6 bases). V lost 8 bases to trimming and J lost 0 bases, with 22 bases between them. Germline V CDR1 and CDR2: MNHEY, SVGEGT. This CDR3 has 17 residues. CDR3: CASLPFYHGTNQETQYF. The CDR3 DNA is TGTGCCAGCCTACCATTCTATCACGGGACAAACCAAGAGACCCAGTACTTC.

For the CDR3, the DNA is TGCGCCAGCAGCTTAGACAGGGGGCCGTGGGAGCAGTTCTTC. It is translated as CASSLDRGPWEQFF. This sequence joins TRBV5-1 and TRBJ2-1, with 10 bases aligning to TRBD1. The CDR3 spans 14 residues. V dropped 2 bases and J dropped 10; count of bases not matched to a gene: 6. The germline gives CDR1 SGHRS, CDR2 YFSETQ.

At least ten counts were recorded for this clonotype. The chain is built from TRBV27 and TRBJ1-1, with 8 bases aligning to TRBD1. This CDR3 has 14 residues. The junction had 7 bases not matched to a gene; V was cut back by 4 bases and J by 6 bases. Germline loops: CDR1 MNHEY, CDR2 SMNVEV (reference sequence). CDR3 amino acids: CASSWTGYASEAFF. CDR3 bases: TGTGCCAGCAGTTGGACAGGGTACGCGTCTGAAGCTTTCTTT.

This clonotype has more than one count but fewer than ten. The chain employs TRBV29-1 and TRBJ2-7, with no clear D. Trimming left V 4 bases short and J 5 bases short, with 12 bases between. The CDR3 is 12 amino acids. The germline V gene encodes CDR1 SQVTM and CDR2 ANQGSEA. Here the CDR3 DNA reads TGCAGCGTTGTACTAACGACCCACGAGCAGTACTTC. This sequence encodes CSVVLTTHEQYF.

CDR3 loop: CASSTEGRGDTQYF. The CDR3 region has the DNA TGTGCCAGCAGCACGGAGGGCCGCGGAGATACGCAGTATTTT. This rearrangement joins TRBV25-1 to TRBJ2-3; D is perhaps TRBD2 (6 bases). Between the trimmed V and J ends, which lost 6 bases and 5 bases, there was a span of 15 bases. Germline V lookup: CDR1 MGHDK, CDR2 SYGVNS. The CDR3 runs 14 residues.

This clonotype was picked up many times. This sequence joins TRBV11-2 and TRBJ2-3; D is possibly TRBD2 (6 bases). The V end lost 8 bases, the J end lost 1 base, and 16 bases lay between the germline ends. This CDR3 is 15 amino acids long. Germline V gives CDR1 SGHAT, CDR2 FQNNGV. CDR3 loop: CASSDLAVRTDTQYF. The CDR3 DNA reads TGTGCCAGCTCCGATTTAGCGGTCCGCACAGATACGCAGTATTTT.

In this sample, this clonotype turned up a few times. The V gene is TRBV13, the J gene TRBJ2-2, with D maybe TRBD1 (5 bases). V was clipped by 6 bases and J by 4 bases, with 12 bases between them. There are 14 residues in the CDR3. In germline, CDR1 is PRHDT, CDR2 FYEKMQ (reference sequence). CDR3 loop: CASSAGLSTGELFF. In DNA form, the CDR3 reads TGTGCCAGCAGTGCAGGGTTGAGCACCGGGGAGCTGTTTTTT.

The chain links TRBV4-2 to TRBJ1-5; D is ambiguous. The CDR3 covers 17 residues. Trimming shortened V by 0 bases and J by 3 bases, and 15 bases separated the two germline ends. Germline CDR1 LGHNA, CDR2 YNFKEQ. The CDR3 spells CASSQDLIGADNQPQHF. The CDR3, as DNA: TGTGCCAGCAGCCAAGATCTGATCGGAGCCGACAATCAGCCCCAGCATTTT.

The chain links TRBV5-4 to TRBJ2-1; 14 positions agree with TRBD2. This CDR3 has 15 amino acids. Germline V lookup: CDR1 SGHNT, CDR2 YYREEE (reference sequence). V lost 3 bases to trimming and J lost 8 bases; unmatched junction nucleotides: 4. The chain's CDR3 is CASSSKTSGGDEQFF. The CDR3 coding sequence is TGTGCCAGCAGCTCGAAGACTAGCGGGGGGGATGAGCAGTTCTTC. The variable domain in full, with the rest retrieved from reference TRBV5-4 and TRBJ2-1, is ETGVTQSPTHLIKTRGQQVTLRCSSQSGHNTVSWYQQALGQGPQFIFQYYREEENGRGNFPPRFSGLQFPNYSSELNVNALELDDSALYLCASSSKTSGGDEQFFGPGTRLTVL.

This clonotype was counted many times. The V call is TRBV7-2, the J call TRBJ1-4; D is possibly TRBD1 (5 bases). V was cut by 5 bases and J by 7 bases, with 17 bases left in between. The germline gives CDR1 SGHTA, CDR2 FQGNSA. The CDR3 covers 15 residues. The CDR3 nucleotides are TGTGCCAGCAGCCTCCTGGGACCGAGGGGTGAAAAACTGTTTTTT. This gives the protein CASSLLGPRGEKLFF. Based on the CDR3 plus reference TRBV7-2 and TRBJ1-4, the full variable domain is GAGVSQSPSNKVTEKGKDVELRCDPISGHTALYWYRQSLGQGLEFLIYFQGNSAPDKSGLPSDRFSAERTGGSVSTLTIQRTQQEDSAVYLCASSLLGPRGEKLFFGSGTQLSVL.

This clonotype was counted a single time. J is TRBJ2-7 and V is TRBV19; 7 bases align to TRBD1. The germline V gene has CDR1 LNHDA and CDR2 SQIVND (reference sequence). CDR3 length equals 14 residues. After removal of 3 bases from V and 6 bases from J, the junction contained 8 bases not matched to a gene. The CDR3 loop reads CASSILGQSGEQYF. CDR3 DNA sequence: TGTGCCAGTAGTATTTTGGGACAGTCAGGCGAGCAGTACTTC.

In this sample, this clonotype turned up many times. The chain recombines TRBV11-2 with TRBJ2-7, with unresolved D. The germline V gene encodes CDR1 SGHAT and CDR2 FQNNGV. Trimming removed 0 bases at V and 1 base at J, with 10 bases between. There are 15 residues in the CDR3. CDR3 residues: CASSLEFDGSYEQYF. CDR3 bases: TGTGCCAGCAGCTTAGAATTCGACGGATCCTACGAGCAGTACTTC.

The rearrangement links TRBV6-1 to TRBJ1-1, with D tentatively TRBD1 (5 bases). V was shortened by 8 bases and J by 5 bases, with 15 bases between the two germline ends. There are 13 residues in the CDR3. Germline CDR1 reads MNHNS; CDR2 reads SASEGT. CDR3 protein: CASGGLGLTEAFF. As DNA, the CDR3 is TGTGCCAGCGGTGGCTTGGGGCTGACTGAAGCTTTCTTT.

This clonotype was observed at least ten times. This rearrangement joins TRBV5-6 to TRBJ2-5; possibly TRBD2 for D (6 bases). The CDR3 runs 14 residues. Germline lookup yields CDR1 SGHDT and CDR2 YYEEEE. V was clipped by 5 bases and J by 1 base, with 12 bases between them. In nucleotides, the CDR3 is TGTGCCAGCAGACGGGGACTGTTCCAAGAGACCCAGTACTTC. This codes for CASRRGLFQETQYF.

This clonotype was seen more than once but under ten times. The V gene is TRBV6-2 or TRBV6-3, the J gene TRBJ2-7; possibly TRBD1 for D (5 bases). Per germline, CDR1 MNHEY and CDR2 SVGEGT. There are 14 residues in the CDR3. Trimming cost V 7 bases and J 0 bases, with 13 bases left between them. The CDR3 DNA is TGTGCCAGCATCCTGAAGGACAACTCCTACGAGCAGTACTTC. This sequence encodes CASILKDNSYEQYF.

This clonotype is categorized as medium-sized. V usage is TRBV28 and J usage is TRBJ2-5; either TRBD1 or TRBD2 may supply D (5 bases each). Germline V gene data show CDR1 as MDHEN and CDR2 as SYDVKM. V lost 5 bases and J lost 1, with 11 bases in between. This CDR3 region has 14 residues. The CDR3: CASSKGTVQETQYF. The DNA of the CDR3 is TGTGCCAGCAGTAAAGGGACCGTCCAAGAGACCCAGTACTTC.